These 25 T cell receptor beta chains came from one sample sequenced in a study of shared clonotypes between healthy human individuals. The naive CD8 fraction comprised CD45RO-negative cells positively selected for CCR7 and excluded terminally differentiated effector memory CD45RA+ cells. Clones were sequenced by immunoSEQ multiplex PCR, and TCRdb holds only the in-frame ones, with some missing. Altogether some 2.1 million clones are present, just under 95% being singletons, with the ten largest covering under 2%. Sequenced input: naive CD8+ T cells from PBMCs. The receptors come from a man between 18 and 35 years old in good health. Some clones in this sample may be carry-over from other donors' samples.

The genes are TRBV7-2 and TRBJ2-3; D gene uncertain. The CDR3 totals 14 residues. Per germline, CDR1 SGHTA and CDR2 FQGNSA. The V end lost 3 bases, the J end lost 2 bases, and 9 bases lay between the germline ends. CDR3 DNA: TGTGCCAGCAGCTTCTGGGGTTCCACAGATACGCAGTATTTT. Translation: CASSFWGSTDTQYF.

V usage is TRBV27 and J usage is TRBJ2-1; no firm D call. Germline V lookup: CDR1 MNHEY, CDR2 SMNVEV (reference sequence). The CDR3 is 12 amino acids. V lost 3 bases and J 10 bases, leaving 10 bases between the germline ends. CDR3 amino acids: CASSFSPQEQFF. For the CDR3, the DNA is TGTGCCAGCAGTTTTTCCCCGCAAGAGCAGTTCTTC.

The chain employs TRBV6-1 and TRBJ1-2; maybe TRBD1 (6 bases). The V end was cut by 2 bases, the J end by 6 bases, with 13 bases between. Germline CDR1 reads MNHNS; CDR2 reads SASEGT. The CDR3 extends over 14 amino acids. The CDR3 sequence is CASSEKTGGNGYTF. CDR3 DNA: TGTGCCAGCAGTGAAAAGACAGGAGGAAATGGCTACACCTTC.

The chain recombines TRBV19 with TRBJ1-1; the D gene is possibly TRBD1 (6 bases). Germline V lookup: CDR1 LNHDA, CDR2 SQIVND (reference sequence). The V end lost 3 bases, the J end lost 5 bases, and 10 bases lay between the germline ends. This CDR3 has 13 residues. The CDR3 loop reads CASSMIRGTEAFF. The CDR3 DNA sequence: TGTGCCAGTAGTATGATAAGGGGGACTGAAGCTTTCTTT.

A few counts support this clone. In the same sample, other DNA sequences code for this CDR3. The genes are TRBV7-9 and TRBJ1-1; tentative D call: TRBD1 (6 bases). Germline loops: CDR1 SEHNR, CDR2 FQNEAQ (reference sequence). CDR3 length: 11 amino acids. The ends were cut back, 3 bases at V and 8 bases at J, with 7 bases in the middle. For the CDR3, the DNA is TGTGCCAGCAGCTTGGGGGGCGAAGCTTTCTTT. The encoded protein is CASSLGGEAFF.

The rearrangement joins TRBV7-9 to TRBJ2-1, with D maybe TRBD2 (6 bases). Germline-derived CDR1 and CDR2 are SEHNR and FQNEAQ (reference sequence). Trimming left V 3 bases short and J 4 bases short, with 13 bases between. The length of the CDR3 is 15 residues. CDR3 DNA sequence: TGTGCCAGCAGCTTCCCGGGCGGGGAGTACAATGAGCAGTTCTTC. It translates to CASSFPGGEYNEQFF.

This chain connects TRBV7-9 to TRBJ2-5, with D possibly being TRBD1 (6 bases). CDR1 SEHNR and CDR2 FQNEAQ come from the germline V gene (reference sequence). There are 13 residues in the CDR3. The V end lost 1 base, the J end lost 10 bases, and 13 bases lay between the germline ends. The CDR3: CASSLGLGGVQYF. CDR3 in DNA: TGTGCCAGCAGCTTAGGGTTAGGGGGTGTCCAGTACTTC.

Note on this clone: Other nucleotide sequences from this sample produce the same CDR3. V is TRBV5-6 and J is TRBJ1-4; D remains ambiguous. The V gene's germline CDR1 is SGHDT and CDR2 YYEEEE. Trimming took 0 bases from V and 5 from J, leaving 5 bases between them. This CDR3 comprises 13 residues. The CDR3 nucleotides are TGTGCCAGCAGCTTGGGGGAGAATGAAAAACTGTTTTTT. Protein sequence: CASSLGENEKLFF. The whole variable domain, filled in from reference TRBV5-6 and TRBJ1-4, reads DAGVTQSPTHLIKTRGQQVTLRCSPKSGHDTVSWYQQALGQGPQFIFQYYEEEERQRGNFPDRFSGHQFPNYSSELNVNALLLGDSALYLCASSLGENEKLFFGSGTQLSVL.

The chain joins TRBV7-9 to TRBJ2-7; D call uncertain. The CDR3 runs 17 residues. Germline V gene sequence: CDR1 SEHNR, CDR2 FQNEAQ (reference sequence). The ends were cut back, 1 base at V and 0 bases at J, with 16 bases in the middle. This CDR3 reads CASSLVYVGFSSYEQYF. In DNA form, the CDR3 reads TGTGCCAGCAGCTTAGTTTATGTGGGCTTTAGCTCCTACGAGCAGTACTTC.

The chain is built from TRBV6-1 and TRBJ1-6; D is uncertain. V shed 5 bases and J shed 11 bases, with 7 bases lying between them. Germline V gene lookup returns CDR1 MNHNS and CDR2 SASEGT. CDR3 length: 11 residues. DNA of the CDR3: TGTGCCAGCAGTTGGGCAGCACCCCTCCACTTT. It codes for CASSWAAPLHF.

The genes are TRBV7-2 and TRBJ2-1; 9 bases are shared with TRBD2. Trimming took 1 base from V and 3 from J; bases not matched to a gene: 13. The CDR3 spans 19 residues. The germline V gene encodes CDR1 SGHTA and CDR2 FQGNSA. The CDR3 reads CASSLGELAGPSRYNEQFF. Here the CDR3 DNA reads TGTGCCAGCAGCTTAGGGGAACTAGCGGGCCCCTCCCGCTACAATGAGCAGTTCTTC.

J is TRBJ2-1 and V is TRBV21-1; the table calls TRBD1, which could not be checked here. TRBV21-1 is a listed pseudogene. CDR3 size: 14 residues. The CDR3 here is CASSGRDTYNEQFF. The CDR3 DNA follows: TGTGCCAGCAGCGGTCGGGACACCTACAATGAGCAGTTCTTC.

CDR3 amino acids: CASSIGAGEEQFF. The CDR3 nucleotides read TGTGCCAGTAGTATTGGGGCGGGAGAAGAGCAGTTCTTC. This chain uses TRBV19 with TRBJ2-1; 7 bases are a match to TRBD2. This CDR3 is 13 amino acids long. Germline loops: CDR1 LNHDA, CDR2 SQIVND (reference sequence). The junction had 6 bases not matched to a gene; V was cut back by 3 bases and J by 10 bases. The full variable domain, its missing parts supplied by reference TRBV19 and TRBJ2-1, is DGGITQSPKYLFRKEGQNVTLSCEQNLNHDAMYWYRQDPGQGLRLIYYSQIVNDFQKGDIAEGYSVSREKKESFPLTVTSAQKNPTAFYLCASSIGAGEEQFFGPGTRLTVL.

In the case of this clone: The DNA is left out, because the CDR3 cannot be placed on it with certainty; the CDR3 is given as TCRdb lists it. The rearrangement joins TRBV6-5 to TRBJ1-4; TRBD1, as called in the table, went unchecked against the DNA. The CDR3 adds up to 16 amino acids, both ends counted. Germline-derived CDR1 and CDR2 are MNHEY and SVGAGI. CDR3: CASSSSTDQLYEKLFF.

This chain joins TRBV7-6 and TRBJ2-7; TRBD1 is a possible D gene (5 bases). CDR3 size: 14 residues. Trimming stripped 0 bases from V and 2 bases from J, with 8 bases between. Per the germline V gene, CDR1 is SGHVS and CDR2 is FNYEAQ. The CDR3 DNA reads as TGTGCCAGCAGCTTAGCTAAAGGGGCCTACGAGCAGTACTTC. Translated, it gives CASSLAKGAYEQYF.

The V call is TRBV4-1, the J call TRBJ2-7; 8 bases are a match to TRBD1. Trimming cost V 3 bases and J 1 base; bases outside gene matches: 5. This CDR3 region has 15 residues. Germline CDR1 is MGHRA and CDR2 is YSYEKL. CDR3 protein: CASSHRQGQSYEQYF. In DNA, the CDR3 is TGCGCCAGCAGCCACAGACAGGGGCAGTCCTACGAGCAGTACTTC.

Points on this clone: The same CDR3 arises from other DNA sequences in this sample as well. The chain joins TRBV6-1 to TRBJ2-7; 9 bases are shared with TRBD1. Germline CDR1 and CDR2: MNHNS and SASEGT. The length of the CDR3 is 14 residues. Losses at the gene ends were 6 bases for V and 0 bases for J; bases not matched to a gene: 3. Written as DNA, the CDR3 is TGTGCCAGCAGCGGGACAGGGATCTCCTACGAGCAGTACTTC. It specifies CASSGTGISYEQYF.

The chain links TRBV7-3 to TRBJ2-1; possibly TRBD1 or TRBD2 for D (5 bases each). The CDR3 consists of 15 residues. The germline V and J ends were trimmed by 5 bases and 5 bases, with 16 bases remaining between them. CDR1 is SGHTA, CDR2 FQGTGA, per germline. DNA of the CDR3: TGTGCCAGCAGCACCCGTGGGGCGCGGGACAATGAGCAGTTCTTC. Encoded protein: CASSTRGARDNEQFF.

This clone appeared once. The CDR3 protein is CASKGQANTEAFF. CDR3 nucleotide sequence: TGTGCCAGTAAAGGGCAGGCGAACACTGAAGCTTTCTTT. The rearrangement uses TRBV6-6 and TRBJ1-1; D not resolved. Trimming shortened V by 9 bases and J by 1 base, and 12 bases separated the two germline ends. Germline-derived CDR1 and CDR2 are MNHNY and SVGAGI (reference sequence). The CDR3 is 13 amino acids.

A remark on this clone: This sample includes further DNA sequences coding for the same CDR3. The chain couples TRBV25-1 to TRBJ2-7; TRBD1 is a possible D gene (5 bases). V lost 2 bases, J lost 1 base, and 6 bases lay in between. The CDR3 spans 13 residues. Germline V gene sequence: CDR1 MGHDK, CDR2 SYGVNS. The CDR3 loop is CASSEQGSYEQYF. The CDR3 DNA reads TGTGCCAGCAGTGAACAGGGATCCTACGAGCAGTACTTC.

The CDR3 spells CASSQDSVANYGYTF. Written as DNA, the CDR3 is TGCGCCAGCAGCCAAGATTCAGTAGCTAACTATGGCTACACCTTC. The chain is built from TRBV4-1 and TRBJ1-2; D gene uncertain. This CDR3 spans 15 amino acids. The germline V and J ends were trimmed by 0 bases and 0 bases, with 8 bases remaining between them. Per germline, CDR1 MGHRA and CDR2 YSYEKL.

The V and J genes are TRBV7-3 and TRBJ1-2; possible D gene TRBD1, 6 bases. Germline V lookup: CDR1 SGHTA, CDR2 FQGTGA. Trimming pared 4 bases from V and 4 bases from J, leaving 16 bases between. The CDR3 spans 15 residues. DNA of the CDR3: TGTGCCAGCAGCTCAGAGGGGGGGTCCCCCTATGGCTACACCTTC. It specifies CASSSEGGSPYGYTF.

With regard to this clone: Additional DNA sequences in this sample encode the identical CDR3. The gene calls are TRBV27 and TRBJ1-1; no definite D call. V dropped 2 bases and J dropped 1 base, with 8 bases sitting between them. Germline values: CDR1 MNHEY, CDR2 SMNVEV (reference sequence). The CDR3 loop spans 14 amino acids. The CDR3 protein is CASSLRASNTEAFF. The DNA of the CDR3 is TGTGCCAGCAGTTTAAGGGCCTCGAACACTGAAGCTTTCTTT.

J is TRBJ2-1 and V is TRBV5-6; D unresolved. This CDR3 is 17 amino acids long. Germline V gives CDR1 SGHDT, CDR2 YYEEEE. V lost 2 bases, J lost 2 bases, and 17 bases lay in between. CDR3 sequence (DNA): TGTGCCAGCAGCTTAGACCGATCCGGGCCAACCTACAATGAGCAGTTCTTC. Amino acids: CASSLDRSGPTYNEQFF. Using reference TRBV5-6 and TRBJ2-1 for the parts outside the CDR3, the full variable domain is DAGVTQSPTHLIKTRGQQVTLRCSPKSGHDTVSWYQQALGQGPQFIFQYYEEEERQRGNFPDRFSGHQFPNYSSELNVNALLLGDSALYLCASSLDRSGPTYNEQFFGPGTRLTVL.

The chain's CDR3 is CATTSGPEQFF. CDR3 coding DNA: TGTGCCACCACTAGCGGACCCGAGCAGTTCTTC. The chain links TRBV6-5 to TRBJ2-1, with 8 bases aligning to TRBD2. The germline V gene has CDR1 MNHEY and CDR2 SVGAGI. J lost 10 bases, V lost 10 bases, and 6 bases had no gene match. This CDR3 is built from 11 residues.